The rows below give T cell receptor beta chains drawn from one sample of a study of PD-L1 blockade in urothelial cancer. The method was immunoSEQ multiplex PCR; TCRdb's version includes in-frame clones alone and lacks a portion of them. Of some 52,000 clones in the sample, about 68% were seen once. Sequencing was performed on PBMCs, taken around atezolizumab (anti-PD-L1) treatment. The source is a man aged 65 to 79 with urothelial cancer. Each CDR3 is given with its conserved first and last residue. A D gene is named only where the DNA matches it firmly. Clone sizes are given selectively: once, few, many, or a class where the clone is expanded.

cdr3_nt cdr3_aa v_call clone_size j_call d_call
TGTGCCAGCAGCTTATCACAAACGAACACTGAAGCTTTCTTT CASSLSQTNTEAFF TRBV7-9 once TRBJ1-1 NA
TGTGCCAGCAATCGAGCGGGGGGGAGCACAGATACGCAGTATTTT CASNRAGGSTDTQYF TRBV2 NA TRBJ2-3 TRBD2
TGTGCCAGCACCCCTAGATCTAGCACAGATACGCAGTATTTT CASTPRSSTDTQYF TRBV9 NA TRBJ2-3 NA
TGTGCCAGTAGTATAAAAGCTACTGGAAACACCATATATTTT CASSIKATGNTIYF TRBV19 NA TRBJ1-3 NA
TGTGCCAGTAGTCCCGACAGGGCGGGTGGCTACACCTTC CASSPDRAGGYTF TRBV19 NA TRBJ1-2 TRBD1
TGTGCCAGCAGCTCCACGGCGGGGGGTACCGGGGAGCTGTTTTTT CASSSTAGGTGELFF TRBV7-3 once TRBJ2-2 TRBD2
TGTGCCAGCAGTGAAACAGGGACCTACAATGAGCAGTTCTTC CASSETGTYNEQFF TRBV28 NA TRBJ2-1 NA
TGTGCCAGCAGCGTAGTGGACAGGTCCTATGGCTACACCTTC CASSVVDRSYGYTF TRBV9 NA TRBJ1-2 TRBD1
TGTGCCAGCAGCGCCTCCGGGACTAGCGGGAAGAATGAGCAGTTCTTC CASSASGTSGKNEQFF TRBV11-2 NA TRBJ2-1 TRBD2
TGCGCCAGCAGCCAAACGCTCGTGACTGTGGCAGCCAGGGGGCGAAAAGAAGCTTTCTTT CASSQTLVTVAARGRKEAFF TRBV4-1 once TRBJ1-1 TRBD1
TGTGCCAGCAGGGTCATTACGAACACTGAAGCTTTCTTT CASRVITNTEAFF TRBV19 NA TRBJ1-1 NA
TGTGCCAGCAGCCAAGAAAAGAGCGGGGGGGTAAACAATGAGCAGTTCTTC CASSQEKSGGVNNEQFF TRBV4-2 NA TRBJ2-1 TRBD2
TGTGCCAGCAGTCCCGGGACAGGTGTCCCCTACGAGCAGTACTTC CASSPGTGVPYEQYF TRBV5-8 NA TRBJ2-7 TRBD1
TGTGCCAGCATTCAAGGGGGGGCCACCGGGGAGCTGTTTTTT CASIQGGATGELFF TRBV7-9 few TRBJ2-2 NA